The rows below give T cell receptor beta chains drawn from one sample of a study of T cell responses to AZD1222 COVID-19 vaccine. TCRdb's copy holds only in-frame clones and misses some; the assay was immunoSEQ multiplex PCR. This sample has about 49,000 clones, with around 80% found just once. The input for sequencing was peripheral blood, taken on day 0 of MenACWY control vaccination. The source is an adult in good health. CDR3s include the opening cysteine and the closing phenylalanine or tryptophan. A D gene is named only where the DNA matches it firmly. Clone size, where shown, is once, few, many, or a class for clones that have expanded.

>.|TRBV5-4|TRBJ2-7|.
TGTGCCAGCGGCAGGGGGGGCCCCGAGTACGAGCAGTACTTC
CASGRGGPEYEQYF
>few|TRBV18|TRBJ1-2|.
TGTGCCAGCTCACCAACGAAGGTCTATGGCTACACCTTC
CASSPTKVYGYTF
>.|TRBV10-3|TRBJ1-1|.
TGTGCCATCAGAGGAGGACGCTCTGAAGCTTTCTTT
CAIRGGRSEAFF
>.|TRBV11-2|TRBJ1-3|.
TGTGCCAGCAGCTTGGGACCGAAAAACACCATATATTTT
CASSLGPKNTIYF
>.|TRBV27|TRBJ2-2|.
TGTGCCAGCAGCTTTGAGTTCTCTGGGGCTTCAGCCGGGGAGCTGTTTTTT
CASSFEFSGASAGELFF
>.|TRBV2|TRBJ2-1|TRBD1
TGTGCCAGCAGCGGACAGGAATACAATGAGCAGTTCTTC
CASSGQEYNEQFF
>.|TRBV3-1/TRBV3-2|TRBJ2-3|TRBD1
TGTGCCAGCAGCCAAGTCCCGGGACAGGGGGCTACGCAGTATTTT
CASSQVPGQGATQYF
>.|TRBV4-1|TRBJ1-2|.
TGCGCCAGCAGCCAAGAAGCGGCGAGAACCTATGGCTACACCTTC
CASSQEAARTYGYTF
>few|TRBV6-5|TRBJ2-3|TRBD1
TGTGCCAGCAGTTCTCGACAGGGGGCTATAGGAGATACGCAGTATTTT
CASSSRQGAIGDTQYF
>.|TRBV5-5|TRBJ1-2|.
TGTGCCAGCAGCGTACAGGAGGGCTATGGCTACACCTTC
CASSVQEGYGYTF
>.|TRBV28|TRBJ2-2|.
TGTGCCAGCAGTTTAGGGGGGCTGAACACCGGGGAGCTGTTTTTT
CASSLGGLNTGELFF
>.|TRBV6-5|TRBJ2-1|.
TGTGCCAGCAGCCTCGACAGTAGCTCCTACAATGAGCAGTTCTTC
CASSLDSSSYNEQFF
>.|TRBV2|TRBJ1-2|.
TGTGCCAGCAGCTATCAGGCCGAGGATGGCTACACCTTC
CASSYQAEDGYTF
>.|TRBV30|TRBJ1-5|TRBD1
TGTGCCTGGAGCGCTGCAGGGGGCTTCAATCAGCCCCAGCATTTT
CAWSAAGGFNQPQHF
>few|TRBV6-1|TRBJ2-7|TRBD2
TGTGCCAGCAGTGAGTGGGAGGGAAACCCCTACGAGCAGTACTTC
CASSEWEGNPYEQYF
>.|TRBV2|TRBJ1-6|TRBD1
TGTGCCAGCAAGGAGACAGGGGGCGAGCCCCTCCACTTT
CASKETGGEPLHF
>few|TRBV7-9|TRBJ2-2|.
TGTGCCAGCAGCTTAGGCGGAGGAGGGAGCACCGGGGAGCTGTTTTTT
CASSLGGGGSTGELFF
>.|TRBV9|TRBJ1-2|.
TGTGCCAGCAGCGTAGGTGGAACCTATGGCTACACCTTC
CASSVGGTYGYTF
>once|TRBV9|TRBJ1-1|.
TGTGCCAGCAGCAATCGACTGGGCACTGAAGCTTTCTTT
CASSNRLGTEAFF
>few|TRBV11-3|TRBJ1-6|.
TGTGCCAGCAGCTTCCGGGGGAATTCACCCCTCCACTTT
CASSFRGNSPLHF
>.|TRBV27|TRBJ1-1|.
TGTGCCAGCAGTTCGGGGAGCTGGGCTGAAGCTTTCTTT
CASSSGSWAEAFF
>.|TRBV27|TRBJ1-1|TRBD1
TGTGCCAGCAGAGGGGGCGGGGCGGCGAACACTGAAGCTTTCTTT
CASRGGGAANTEAFF
>.|TRBV14|TRBJ2-5|.
TGTGCCAGCAGCCAAGATGGTCGAGAGACCCAGTACTTC
CASSQDGRETQYF
>.|TRBV30|TRBJ1-2|TRBD1
TGTGCCTGGAGTCAGGGACAGGGGGCCGGGGGCTACACCTTC
CAWSQGQGAGGYTF
>once|TRBV28|TRBJ1-1|.
TGTGCCAGCAGTTTAAGGGGGATAGGGACTGAAGCTTTCTTT
CASSLRGIGTEAFF
>.|TRBV6-5|TRBJ2-5|.
TGTGCCAGCAGTTTCTCGGGACTTTCCTTAGAGACCCAGTACTTC
CASSFSGLSLETQYF
>once|TRBV5-4|TRBJ2-4|.
TGTGCCAGCAGCCCGGGTGTAGCCAAAAACATTCAGTACTTC
CASSPGVAKNIQYF
>once|TRBV5-1|TRBJ2-1|.
TGCGCCAGCAGCTTGAATCTGGGGCCGCATGAGCAGTTCTTC
CASSLNLGPHEQFF
>.|TRBV28|TRBJ2-7|TRBD2
TGTGCCAGCAGTTTATGGCTAGCGGGAGCCTACGAGCAGTACTTC
CASSLWLAGAYEQYF
>once|TRBV14|TRBJ1-3|TRBD1
TGTGCCAGCAGCCAAGCGGGACAGGCACGAGGCACCATATATTTT
CASSQAGQARGTIYF
>.|TRBV29-1|TRBJ2-1|.
TGCAGCGTTCCGGGGGCGCGTCGAATCAATGAGCAGTTCTTC
CSVPGARRINEQFF
>.|TRBV14|TRBJ2-3|.
TGTGCCAGCAGCCAGCATAATACGCAGTATTTT
CASSQHNTQYF
>.|TRBV2|TRBJ2-7|.
TGTGCCAGCAGCGAACGGACAGCCCGCTCCTACGAGCAGTACTTC
CASSERTARSYEQYF